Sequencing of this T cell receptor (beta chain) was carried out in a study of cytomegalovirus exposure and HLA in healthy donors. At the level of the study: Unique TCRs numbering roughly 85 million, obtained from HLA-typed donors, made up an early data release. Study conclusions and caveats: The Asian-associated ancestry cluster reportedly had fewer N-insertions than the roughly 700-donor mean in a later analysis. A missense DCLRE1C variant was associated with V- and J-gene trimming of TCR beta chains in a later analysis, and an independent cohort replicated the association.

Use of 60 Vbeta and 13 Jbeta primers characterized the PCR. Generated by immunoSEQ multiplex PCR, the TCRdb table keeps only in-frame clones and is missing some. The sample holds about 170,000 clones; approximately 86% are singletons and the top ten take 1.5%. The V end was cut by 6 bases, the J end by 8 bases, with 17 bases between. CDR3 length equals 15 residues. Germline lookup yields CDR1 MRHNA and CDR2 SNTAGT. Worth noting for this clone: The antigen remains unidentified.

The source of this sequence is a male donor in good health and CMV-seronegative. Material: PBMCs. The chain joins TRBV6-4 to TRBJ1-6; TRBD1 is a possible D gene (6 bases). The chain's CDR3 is CASRRTAQLDSPLHF. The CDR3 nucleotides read TGTGCCAGCAGGAGGACAGCACAACTGGATTCACCCCTCCACTTT.